The T cell receptor (beta chain) under discussion was sequenced for a study of T cell responses to AZD1222 COVID-19 vaccine. A word on this clone: The target antigen is unknown.

Study findings and constraints: Possibly, clonal diversity was underestimated; donors were largely white British and included more females.

V shed 3 bases, J shed 3 bases, and the junction held 9 bases outside the gene matches. Germline values: CDR1 MDHEN, CDR2 SYDVKM. The CDR3 runs 17 residues. Only in-frame clones appear in the TCRdb table, and some are missing; sequencing was by immunoSEQ multiplex PCR. The repertoire holds tens of thousands of clones, with just under 90% as singletons. Sequencing used peripheral blood, obtained on day 0 of AZD1222 vaccination. The rearrangement links TRBV28 to TRBJ2-3, with 10 nucleotides matching TRBD1. The TCR comes from an adult in good health. CDR3 bases: TGTGCCAGCAGTTTCATAGGGACAGGGGATTATACAGATACGCAGTATTTT. Amino acid sequence: CASSFIGTGDYTDTQYF.